Reported below is one T cell receptor (beta chain). Antigen: not known. Building the TCR beta libraries relied on iRepertoire HTBI primers, and CDR3 regions underwent Arm-PCR. One entry per CDR3 protein, called by TCRdb with MiXCR from the multiplex PCR reads. This sample has 500,000 to 700,000 distinct CDR3 sequences; around 30% occur once, and the top ten carry 40% to 50%. This entry comes from a study of regulatory T cells in long-lasting Graves disease. Study findings and constraints: Patients whose Graves' disease persisted exhibited lower TCR diversity than those newly diagnosed.

The time point here: persistent/refractory GD, antithyroid drugs over 5 years with positive TRAb. PBMCs provided the RNA from which the TCR library was made. The patients were enrolled through endocrinology in Xi'an, China. Per germline, CDR1 LNHDA and CDR2 SQIVND (reference sequence). There are 15 residues in the CDR3. Trimming shortened V by 5 bases and J by 0 bases, and 10 bases separated the two germline ends. This TCR derives from a female donor with Graves disease. Specimen: peripheral blood mononuclear cells (PBMCs), collected when the disease was refractory, from a patient treated with antithyroid drugs. J is TRBJ1-4 and V is TRBV19; TRBD1 is a possible D gene (5 bases). The CDR3 coding sequence is TGTGCCAGTAGTCCGACAGTTGCAACTAATGAAAAACTGTTTTTT. Translated, it gives CASSPTVATNEKLFF.